The TCR beta chain described here comes from a study of radiation and T cells in renal cell carcinoma. General study findings and limits: In blood, top tumor clones expanded by 2 weeks, shrinking by 4.

Here immunoSEQ multiplex PCR was the method, and the copy in TCRdb shows in-frame clones only, minus some. The data show under 200,000 clones, around 89% seen once. This clone was observed a few times. Its matching antigen is unknown. The CDR3 has 13 amino acids. V lost 6 bases to trimming and J lost 8 bases; unmatched junction nucleotides: 11. From germline, CDR1 is SQVTM and CDR2 ANQGSEA. The time point denotes: blood 4 weeks post-SBRT, at nephrectomy. Treatment noted: 15 Gy SBRT to primary tumor, nephrectomy 4 weeks later. Nephrectomy followed 15 Gy stereotactic body radiation by 4 weeks. This receptor was obtained from a woman between 45 and 65 years old with renal cell carcinoma. This material consisted of blood, taken from a patient whose treatment included radiotherapy and nephrectomy. The chain joins TRBV29-1 to TRBJ1-2; TRBD1 aligns across 8 bases. The CDR3 nucleotides read TGCAGCGTAAATGGACAGGGTGTTTTCGGCTACACCTTC. This gives the protein CSVNGQGVFGYTF. Based on the CDR3 plus reference TRBV29-1 and TRBJ1-2, the full variable domain is SAVISQKPSRDICQRGTSLTIQCQVDSQVTMMFWYRQQPGQSLTLIATANQGSEATYESGFVIDKFPISRPNLTFSTLTVSNMSPEDSSIYLCSVNGQGVFGYTFGSGTRLTVV.